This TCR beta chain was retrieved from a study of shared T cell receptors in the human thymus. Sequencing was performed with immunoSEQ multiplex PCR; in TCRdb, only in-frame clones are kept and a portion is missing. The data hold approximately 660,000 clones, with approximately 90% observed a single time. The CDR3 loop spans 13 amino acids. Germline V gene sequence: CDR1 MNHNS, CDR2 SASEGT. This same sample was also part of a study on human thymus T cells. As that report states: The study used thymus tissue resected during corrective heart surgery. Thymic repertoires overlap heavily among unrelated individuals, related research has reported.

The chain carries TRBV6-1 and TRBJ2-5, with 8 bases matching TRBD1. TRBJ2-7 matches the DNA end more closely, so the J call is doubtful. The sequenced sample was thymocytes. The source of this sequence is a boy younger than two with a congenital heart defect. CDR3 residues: CASSSPRGHEQYF. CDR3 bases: TGTGCCAGCAGCTCGCCCAGGGGGCACGAGCAGTACTTC.